This TCR beta chain was found in a study of T cells after yellow fever vaccination. Study-wide results and limits: Although the secondary response was weaker, it peaked faster, at day 5 versus 15. The bulk population could contribute abundant contaminating clonotypes to FACS-sorted repertoires.

This clonotype was detected many times. What it binds is unknown. Template-switching 5'RACE yielded the TCR cDNA; a universal primer site and UMIs were added in the process. TCRdb reanalysed the 5' RACE reads using MiXCR and keeps one entry per CDR3 protein. The top ten clones hold around 19% of a sample with 200,000 to 300,000 distinct CDR3 sequences, more than 3.5% of them seen once. The source material was PBMCs, sampled 15 days after the yellow fever booster vaccination. This clonotype was obtained from a man younger than 35 who received the YFV17D yellow fever vaccine.

This CDR3 reads CASSFSQHTGELFF. The DNA for the CDR3 is TGTGCCAGCAGTTTTTCCCAGCACACCGGGGAGCTGTTTTTT. The chain recombines TRBV12-3 or TRBV12-4 with TRBJ2-2; D is unresolved. V lost 3 bases and J 3 bases, leaving 8 bases between the germline ends. This CDR3 is built from 14 residues.